This T cell receptor (beta chain) was sequenced for a study of blood T cell repertoires in COVID-19. Study-wide background: COVID-19 samples collected from the United States, Italy and Spain covered acute and convalescent phases.

Participant ages covered about 18 to 89 years across 25 or so US areas. Within 2 weeks before study entry, exposed participants met a COVID-19 case. The CDR3 is made up of 16 amino acids. Germline trimming cut 1 base from V and 8 bases from J; bases unmatched to any gene: 6. The V gene's germline CDR1 is MNHEY and CDR2 SMNVEV (reference sequence). Data came from immunoSEQ multiplex PCR; TCRdb stores just in-frame clones and leaves some out. Of 250,000 or so clones in the sample, approximately 90% were seen once. The V and J genes are TRBV27 and TRBJ2-1, with TRBD2 identical over 12 bases. Material for sequencing was PBMCs or T cells enriched from blood (not recorded which). The source is a man between 35 and 55 years old who had been exposed to COVID-19. The CDR3 bases are TGTGCCAGCAGTTTATTACCGGGACTAGCGGGCCATGAGCAGTTCTTC. Translation: CASSLLPGLAGHEQFF.